The next 26 T cell receptor beta chains were all read from a single sample in a study of blood T cell repertoires in COVID-19. This table comes from immunoSEQ multiplex PCR, and its TCRdb copy is limited to in-frame clones, with some not included. The sample holds approximately 68,000 clones, under 90% seen once. Sequencing was performed on peripheral blood. The source is a man aged 70 or older with active or convalescent COVID-19.

V usage is TRBV5-1 and J usage is TRBJ2-7; perhaps TRBD2 as D (6 bases). The CDR3 has 14 residues. The germline V and J ends were trimmed by 4 bases and 5 bases, with 16 bases remaining between them. Germline CDR1 and CDR2: SGHRS and YFSETQ. Written as DNA, the CDR3 is TGCGCCAGCAGCCCCCTTCCGGGAGCCGACGAGCAGTACTTC. This sequence encodes CASSPLPGADEQYF.

This chain links TRBV5-1 with TRBJ2-2; 8 bases are a match to TRBD2. J gave up 5 bases and V 2 bases, and 2 bases lay outside the gene matches. This CDR3 region has 14 residues. CDR1 and CDR2 from the germline V gene are SGHRS and YFSETQ. The chain's CDR3 is CASSFQRETGELFF. CDR3 bases: TGCGCCAGCAGCTTCCAGCGGGAGACCGGGGAGCTGTTTTTT.

As DNA, the CDR3 is TGCAGCGTTTTGGAGGGGGCTGGTGAGACCCAGTACTTC. The encoded protein is CSVLEGAGETQYF. This chain joins TRBV29-1 and TRBJ2-5; maybe TRBD1 (7 bases). CDR1 SQVTM and CDR2 ANQGSEA come from the germline V gene. V dropped 5 bases and J dropped 5 bases, with 15 bases sitting between them. There are 13 residues in the CDR3.

J is TRBJ2-2 and V is TRBV11-3, with unresolved D. Trimming took 3 bases from V and 4 from J, leaving 18 bases between them. The germline gives CDR1 SGHNT, CDR2 YENEEA. The CDR3 consists of 17 residues. This CDR3 reads CASSLSYEQRFTGELFF. The DNA for the CDR3 is TGTGCCAGCAGCTTGAGTTATGAGCAAAGATTCACCGGGGAGCTGTTTTTT.

The chain is built from TRBV5-1 and TRBJ2-3, with TRBD1 identical over 9 bases. The CDR3 is made up of 15 amino acids. In germline, CDR1 is SGHRS, CDR2 YFSETQ. Trimming cost V 4 bases and J 4 bases; bases outside gene matches: 7. The DNA of the CDR3 is TGCGCCAGCAGCAAGGGACAGGGTGGGGCAGATACGCAGTATTTT. This gives the protein CASSKGQGGADTQYF.

The chain combines TRBV7-2 with TRBJ2-5; tentative D call: TRBD1 (5 bases). V was pared by 1 base and J by 2 bases, with 11 bases between. Germline values: CDR1 SGHTA, CDR2 FQGNSA. CDR3 size: 15 residues. CDR3 bases: TGTGCCAGCAGCTTAGGACAGCCCTTGCAAGAGACCCAGTACTTC. Amino acids: CASSLGQPLQETQYF.

This clone was detected only once. The rearrangement joins TRBV19 to TRBJ1-3; perhaps TRBD1 as D (6 bases). The ends were cut back, 9 bases at V and 0 bases at J, with 15 bases in the middle. The CDR3 is made up of 15 amino acids. Per germline, CDR1 LNHDA and CDR2 SQIVND (reference sequence). The CDR3 DNA reads TGTGCCAGCACCCTTTACAGGGTCTCTGGAAACACCATATATTTT. Translated, it gives CASTLYRVSGNTIYF. Full variable domain (remainder filled in from reference TRBV19 and TRBJ1-3): DGGITQSPKYLFRKEGQNVTLSCEQNLNHDAMYWYRQDPGQGLRLIYYSQIVNDFQKGDIAEGYSVSREKKESFPLTVTSAQKNPTAFYLCASTLYRVSGNTIYFGEGSWLTVV.

V gene TRBV6-5 combines with J gene TRBJ1-3; 8 bases are a match to TRBD1. Germline V gives CDR1 MNHEY, CDR2 SVGAGI. Germline trimming cut 7 bases from V and 3 bases from J; bases unmatched to any gene: 8. The CDR3 covers 15 residues. DNA for the CDR3: TGTGCCAGCACCCCCCAGGGGGCAATTGGAAACACCATATATTTT. Encoded protein: CASTPQGAIGNTIYF.

The chain links TRBV6-5 to TRBJ2-7, with a possible D match to TRBD1 (6 bases). The germline V and J ends were trimmed by 2 bases and 9 bases, with 14 bases remaining between them. The CDR3 loop spans 13 amino acids. Germline V gives CDR1 MNHEY, CDR2 SVGAGI. In DNA, the CDR3 is TGTGCCAGCAGTTACCGTAAAAGGGGGAGGCAGTACTTC. Translating gives CASSYRKRGRQYF.

This clone was picked up one time. This chain joins TRBV28 and TRBJ2-3; D not resolved. Trimming removed 3 bases at V and 6 bases at J, with 10 bases between. The germline gives CDR1 MDHEN, CDR2 SYDVKM. The CDR3 runs 13 residues. For the CDR3, the DNA is TGTGCCAGCAGTTTTCTGTTGGAGGATACGCAGTATTTT. It codes for CASSFLLEDTQYF.

This chain links TRBV23-1 with TRBJ1-2, with D possibly TRBD1 on 5 matching bases. TRBV23-1 is filed as an ORF, its function uncertain. The CDR3 runs 15 residues. The V end was cut by 7 bases, the J end by 2 bases, with 17 bases between. Written as DNA, the CDR3 is TGCGCCAGCAACGCGTGGGGCGCCAGCAACTATGGCTACACCTTC. This translates into CASNAWGASNYGYTF.

This chain uses TRBV6-4 with TRBJ1-2; D may be TRBD1 (5 bases). The CDR3 runs 14 residues. V was cut by 2 bases and J by 6 bases, with 13 bases left in between. Germline V lookup: CDR1 MRHNA, CDR2 SNTAGT. This CDR3 is CASSDEGREDGYTF. CDR3 DNA: TGTGCCAGCAGTGACGAGGGCAGGGAGGATGGCTACACCTTC.

V and J are TRBV20-1 and TRBJ1-3; unclear D gene. Germline V lookup: CDR1 DFQATT, CDR2 SNEGSKA (reference sequence). The CDR3 runs 13 residues. Trimming removed 3 bases at V and 0 bases at J, with 6 bases between. The CDR3 DNA reads as TGCAGTGCTAGTGCGGGCTCTGGAAACACCATATATTTT. It codes for CSASAGSGNTIYF.

The rearrangement links TRBV28 to TRBJ1-5, with unresolved D. Trimming removed 3 bases at V and 3 bases at J, with 15 bases between. CDR3 length equals 16 residues. Looked up from germline, CDR1 is MDHEN and CDR2 is SYDVKM. The CDR3: CASSFTGSRFNQPQHF. The CDR3 DNA is TGTGCCAGCAGTTTTACGGGGAGCCGGTTCAATCAGCCCCAGCATTTT.

The chain carries TRBV7-2 and TRBJ2-4, with 10 bases lining up with TRBD1. The CDR3 loop spans 15 amino acids. V was pared by 5 bases and J by 4 bases, with 5 bases of the junction left unmatched. Germline loops: CDR1 SGHTA, CDR2 FQGNSA. The CDR3 region has the DNA TGTGCCAGCAGCCCGCGACAGGGGGCGAAAAACATTCAGTACTTC. It specifies CASSPRQGAKNIQYF. Combining the CDR3 with reference TRBV7-2 and TRBJ2-4 gives the whole variable domain GAGVSQSPSNKVTEKGKDVELRCDPISGHTALYWYRQSLGQGLEFLIYFQGNSAPDKSGLPSDRFSAERTGGSVSTLTIQRTQQEDSAVYLCASSPRQGAKNIQYFGAGTRLSVL.

The chain carries TRBV24-1 and TRBJ2-1; no clear D gene. Germline values: CDR1 KGHDR, CDR2 SFDVKD. The V end was cut by 5 bases, the J end by 4 bases, with 11 bases between. The CDR3 has 14 residues. As DNA, the CDR3 is TGTGCCACCAGTGGTAGCCGGCTTTACAATGAGCAGTTCTTC. Translating it yields CATSGSRLYNEQFF.

The chain is built from TRBV28 and TRBJ1-6, with TRBD1 as a possible D gene (5 bases). The germline V gene encodes CDR1 MDHEN and CDR2 SYDVKM. Trimming took 7 bases from V and 2 from J, leaving 12 bases between them. The CDR3 totals 15 residues. CDR3 nucleotides: TGTGCCAGCAATACCCCGACAGCCTATAATTCACCCCTCCACTTT. Translating it yields CASNTPTAYNSPLHF.

This chain joins TRBV5-6 and TRBJ2-1, with 10 bases matching TRBD2. The CDR3 runs 14 residues. Germline V gives CDR1 SGHDT, CDR2 YYEEEE. V lost 5 bases, J lost 7 bases, and 6 bases stayed unmatched. The CDR3 sequence is CASRSLAGVNEQFF. The CDR3, as DNA: TGTGCCAGCAGATCTCTAGCGGGAGTAAATGAGCAGTTCTTC.

The gene calls are TRBV20-1 and TRBJ2-5, with D tentatively TRBD2 (5 bases). Per the germline V gene, CDR1 is DFQATT and CDR2 is SNEGSKA (reference sequence). V lost 8 bases to trimming and J lost 9 bases, with 19 bases between them. The CDR3 sequence is 12 residues long. The CDR3 DNA sequence: TGCAGTCCGAGTGGGCCGGGGAGACCCCAGTACTTC. It translates to CSPSGPGRPQYF.

The chain employs TRBV9 and TRBJ1-4, with D possibly being TRBD1 (6 bases). The CDR3 sequence is 15 residues long. In germline, CDR1 is SGDLS, CDR2 YYNGEE. V lost 3 bases to trimming and J lost 8 bases, with 17 bases between them. The CDR3 here is CASSETVQGMEKLFF. DNA for the CDR3: TGTGCCAGCAGCGAGACCGTACAGGGTATGGAAAAACTGTTTTTT. Filled out from reference TRBV9 and TRBJ1-4, the complete variable domain reads DSGVTQTPKHLITATGQRVTLRCSPRSGDLSVYWYQQSLDQGLQFLIQYYNGEERAKGNILERFSAQQFPDLHSELNLSSLELGDSALYFCASSETVQGMEKLFFGSGTQLSVL.

The chain joins TRBV24-1 to TRBJ2-2; TRBD1 is a possible D gene (6 bases). Trimming cost V 7 bases and J 2 bases, with 10 bases left between them. From germline, CDR1 is KGHDR and CDR2 SFDVKD. The CDR3 runs to 14 residues. DNA for the CDR3: TGTGCCACCAGCCCGGGACAAAACACCGGGGAGCTGTTTTTT. Translating gives CATSPGQNTGELFF.

This clone was seen a few times. CDR3 region: CASSLAGAYEQYF. The CDR3 DNA reads as TGTGCCAGCAGCTTAGCAGGGGCCTACGAGCAGTACTTC. The chain couples TRBV7-9 to TRBJ2-7; a weak D match, TRBD1 (5 bases). The CDR3 loop spans 13 amino acids. Between the trimmed V and J ends, which lost 0 bases and 2 bases, there was a span of 5 bases. Germline V gene sequence: CDR1 SEHNR, CDR2 FQNEAQ (reference sequence).

The chain is built from TRBV7-2 and TRBJ1-1; 10 bases are shared with TRBD1. Germline V gene lookup returns CDR1 SGHTA and CDR2 FQGNSA. There are 15 residues in the CDR3. Trimming removed 4 bases from V and 7 bases from J; junction bases left unmatched: 9. CDR3 loop: CASSWIGQGDFEAFF. For the CDR3, the DNA is TGTGCCAGCAGCTGGATAGGACAGGGGGACTTTGAAGCTTTCTTT.

The chain recombines TRBV27 with TRBJ2-3; D is uncertain. CDR3 length: 13 amino acids. Trimming shortened V by 4 bases and J by 4 bases, and 9 bases separated the two germline ends. The germline CDR1 and CDR2 sequences are MNHEY and SMNVEV (reference sequence). The CDR3 sequence: CASSSRWSDTQYF. CDR3 DNA sequence: TGTGCCAGCAGTTCTAGGTGGTCAGATACGCAGTATTTT.

The chain couples TRBV28 to TRBJ2-7; TRBD2 matches 11 bases. V gave up 2 bases and J gave up 4 bases; unmatched junction bases: 4. The CDR3 length is 15 residues. The V gene's germline CDR1 is MDHEN and CDR2 SYDVKM. DNA of the CDR3: TGTGCCAGCAGTTTAAATAGCGGGGGGGGTTACGAGCAGTACTTC. Amino acid sequence: CASSLNSGGGYEQYF.

The chain combines TRBV2 with TRBJ2-1, with TRBD2 identical over 8 bases. The CDR3 sequence is 15 residues long. CDR1 and CDR2 (germline): SNHLY, FYNNEI. V was pared by 5 bases and J by 5 bases, with 8 bases of the junction left unmatched. The CDR3, as DNA: TGTGCCAGCAGTCGTGGCGGGAGGTCTCACAATGAGCAGTTCTTC. It yields the protein CASSRGGRSHNEQFF.